This T cell receptor beta chain was documented in a study of beta chain features in type 1 diabetes. Whole-study context: No age, gender or cell yield differences were seen between patients and healthy donors.

Expressed TCRB transcripts were sequenced, since all the RNA that had been isolated was reverse transcribed. The table came from immunoSEQ multiplex PCR; TCRdb's copy has only in-frame clones and leaves some out. This sample has roughly 300,000 clones; about a tenth occur once, and the top ten carry 0.9% to 1.1%. This clone has a handful of counts. The antigen remains unidentified. Just one base apart from a much larger clone, this may be a read error. Other DNA sequences in this sample translate to the same CDR3. V was pared by 1 base and J by 0 bases, with 3 bases between. Germline V gene sequence: CDR1 SGHVS, CDR2 FQNEAQ. The CDR3 runs 13 residues. Findings and caveats of the study: The question of HLA type influencing TCRB rearrangement was one that remained unresolved here. The study found moderately but significantly shorter TCRB CDR3s in all four CD4+ subsets of Type 1 diabetes patients. Researchers reported that naive, central memory and Treg TCRB repertoires appeared more similar in patients than in healthy donors. In patients and controls equally, PCR might favor templates that are shorter.

The chain couples TRBV7-8 to TRBJ1-1; D uncertain. Sequencing was done on a sample of central memory CD4+ T cells from blood. The receptor's source is a man younger than 40 with type 1 diabetes. CDR3 residues: CASSLELNTEAFF. The CDR3 DNA reads TGTGCCAGCAGCTTAGAACTGAACACTGAAGCTTTCTTT.